The entry below gives a single T cell receptor beta chain sequence along with its context. These data belong to a study of blood T cell repertoires in COVID-19. About the research overall: Donors in the United States, Italy and Spain gave samples during acute or convalescent COVID-19. T cells, B-cell-depleted T cells, or PBMCs provided the cDNA or gDNA that served as material.

Germline V gene data show CDR1 as MNHEY and CDR2 as SVGAGI. The CDR3 has 12 residues. Trimming took off 5 bases at V and 6 bases at J, with 10 bases between the two ends. The authors' processing: Amplification with reference gene primers provided the estimates of nucleated cell counts. Some clones are missing from TCRdb's copy, which holds only in-frame ones; the method was immunoSEQ multiplex PCR. From that table come the V and J calls and clone size; the DNA was used to work out D and trimming. The sample carries some 230,000 clones, 80% to 90% recorded once. Sequencing was performed on peripheral blood. The TCR was taken from a man aged 35-49 years with acute or convalescent COVID-19. The chain recombines TRBV6-5 with TRBJ1-1, with D hard to call. This CDR3 reads CASSQIGAEAFF. CDR3 nucleotide sequence: TGTGCCAGCAGTCAGATTGGAGCTGAAGCTTTCTTT.